This TCR beta chain was captured in a study of blood T cells in healthy people across ages. Study-wide points: A roughly linear age-dependent decrease characterized TCR beta diversity per million T cells.

Primers used in a second PCR of about 6 to 11 cycles were a sample-barcoded 5' primer and a J-beta primer mix. TCRdb recomputed calls from the 5' RACE reads with MiXCR, one row per CDR3 protein. Among 650,000 to 1,000,000 distinct CDR3 sequences listed, 35% to 40% were seen once. Comment on this clonotype: Its antigen is unknown.

Trimming removed 10 bases from V and 5 bases from J; junction bases left unmatched: 6. Germline loops: CDR1 ENHRY, CDR2 SYGVKD. The CDR3 contains 14 residues. Each donor's blood draw was 8.5 to 10 milliliters of peripheral blood. This receptor was obtained from a man younger than 30 in good health. Material for sequencing was blood. The chain links TRBV10-3 to TRBJ2-1; 12 bases are shared with TRBD2. The CDR3 sequence is CATGLAGLNNEQFF. CDR3 in DNA: TGTGCCACCGGACTAGCGGGGTTAAACAATGAGCAGTTCTTC.